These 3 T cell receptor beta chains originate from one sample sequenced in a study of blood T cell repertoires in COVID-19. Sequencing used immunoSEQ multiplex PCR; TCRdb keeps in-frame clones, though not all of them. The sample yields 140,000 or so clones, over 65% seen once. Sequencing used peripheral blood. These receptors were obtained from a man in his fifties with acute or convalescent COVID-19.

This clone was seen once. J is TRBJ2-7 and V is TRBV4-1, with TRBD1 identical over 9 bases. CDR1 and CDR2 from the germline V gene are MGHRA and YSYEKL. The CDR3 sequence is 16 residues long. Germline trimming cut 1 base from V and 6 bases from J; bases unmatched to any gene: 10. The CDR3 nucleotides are TGCGCCAGCAGCCAAGGTCCCGGGACAGGGATCGGCGAGCAGTACGTC. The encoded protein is CASSQGPGTGIGEQYV.

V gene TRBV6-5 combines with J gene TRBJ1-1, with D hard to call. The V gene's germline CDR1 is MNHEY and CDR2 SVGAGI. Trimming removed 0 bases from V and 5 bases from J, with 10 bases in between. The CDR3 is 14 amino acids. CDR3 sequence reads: CASSYSIPGTEAFF. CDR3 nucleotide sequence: TGTGCCAGCAGTTACTCGATTCCGGGAACTGAAGCTTTCTTT.

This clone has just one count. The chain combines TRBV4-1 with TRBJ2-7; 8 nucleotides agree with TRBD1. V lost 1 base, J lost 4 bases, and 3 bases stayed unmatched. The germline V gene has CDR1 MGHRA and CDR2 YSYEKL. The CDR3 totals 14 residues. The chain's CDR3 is CASSQGTGWYEQYF. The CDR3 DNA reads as TGCGCCAGCAGCCAAGGGACAGGGTGGTACGAGCAGTACTTC.